The 9 T cell receptor beta chains below all came from one sample that was sequenced in a study of cytomegalovirus exposure and HLA in healthy donors. Primers included in the PCR were 60 Vbeta and 13 Jbeta primers. Libraries were prepared by immunoSEQ multiplex PCR; TCRdb keeps only in-frame clonotypes and omits some of them. This sample has roughly 150,000 clones, with 78% found just once. Sequenced: PBMCs. These receptor sequences come from a male donor in good health and CMV-seronegative.

This chain uses TRBV5-1 with TRBJ2-3; tentatively, D is TRBD2 (6 bases). The CDR3 has 13 amino acids. The V end was cut by 4 bases, the J end by 5 bases, with 11 bases between. Per germline, CDR1 SGHRS and CDR2 YFSETQ. CDR3 coding DNA: TGCGCCAGCAGCGAGGGAGGTGGAGATACGCAGTATTTT. Residues: CASSEGGGDTQYF.

The chain is built from TRBV28 and TRBJ1-2; 9 bases are shared with TRBD1. The CDR3 runs 16 residues. The V segment lost 4 bases and the J segment 4 bases; nucleotides outside the gene matches: 10. From germline, CDR1 is MDHEN and CDR2 SYDVKM. The CDR3 loop is CASSSGPGQGPYGYTF. CDR3 DNA: TGTGCCAGCAGTTCGGGGCCGGGACAGGGTCCCTATGGCTACACCTTC.

The gene calls are TRBV5-1 and TRBJ1-4; possibly TRBD1 for D (5 bases). The CDR3 has 13 residues. V dropped 9 bases and J dropped 4 bases, with 13 bases sitting between them. The germline CDR1 and CDR2 sequences are SGHRS and YFSETQ. DNA for the CDR3: TGCGCCACCAGACAGTCCTTTAATGAAAAACTGTTTTTT. Amino acid sequence: CATRQSFNEKLFF.

This clone came up once. The V gene is TRBV19, the J gene TRBJ2-1, with 14 bases aligning to TRBD2. CDR1 and CDR2 from the germline V gene are LNHDA and SQIVND (reference sequence). J was trimmed by 7 bases and V by 6 bases; bases with no gene match: 8. The CDR3 length is 16 residues. CDR3: CASSLTGTSGRNEQFF. In nucleotides, the CDR3 is TGTGCCAGTAGCTTAACCGGGACTAGCGGGAGAAATGAGCAGTTCTTC.

The chain uses TRBV7-8 and TRBJ1-2, with a possible D match to TRBD1 (6 bases). The CDR3 is 14 amino acids. V was cut by 5 bases and J by 8 bases, with 18 bases left in between. The germline V gene encodes CDR1 SGHVS and CDR2 FQNEAQ. The CDR3: CASSPRQALGGYTF. As DNA, the CDR3 is TGTGCCAGCAGCCCCAGACAGGCTCTAGGGGGCTACACCTTC.

The chain couples TRBV19 to TRBJ1-2; 7 bases map to TRBD1. The germline CDR1 and CDR2 sequences are LNHDA and SQIVND (reference sequence). Losses at the gene ends were 3 bases for V and 7 bases for J; bases not matched to a gene: 2. This CDR3 spans 12 amino acids. The CDR3 DNA reads TGTGCCAGTAGTATGCAGGGGGGTGGCTACACCTTC. As protein: CASSMQGGGYTF.

This clone has just one count. V usage is TRBV5-8 and J usage is TRBJ2-1; tentative D call: TRBD2 (6 bases). Germline CDR1 is SGHTS and CDR2 is YDEGEE. The V and J ends lost 4 bases and 0 bases respectively, with 17 bases between them. The CDR3 has 17 residues. CDR3 loop: CASSPLGSGFSYNEQFF. DNA of the CDR3: TGTGCCAGCAGCCCCCTGGGTAGCGGTTTCTCCTACAATGAGCAGTTCTTC.

This chain connects TRBV7-2 to TRBJ2-7; 7 bases agree with TRBD2. Trimming at V came to 0 bases and at J to 6 bases, leaving 2 bases not matched to a gene. Germline V CDR1 and CDR2: SGHTA, FQGNSA. The CDR3 length is 13 residues. CDR3 DNA: TGTGCCAGCAGCTTAGCGGGGGGGTTCGAGCAGTACTTC. Protein sequence: CASSLAGGFEQYF.

The J gene is TRBJ1-2, the V gene TRBV4-1; D may be TRBD1 (6 bases). Trimming pared 2 bases from V and 5 bases from J, leaving 15 bases between. The CDR3 is made up of 15 amino acids. The V gene's germline CDR1 is MGHRA and CDR2 YSYEKL. CDR3 residues: CASSQTTGTTYGYTF. For the CDR3, the DNA is TGCGCCAGCAGCCAAACCACGGGGACAACTTATGGCTACACCTTC.